The next 3 T cell receptor beta chains were all read from a single sample in a study of CD8 T cells in Susac syndrome. When the RNA was reverse transcribed, random hexamers were used with an input of roughly 0.45 to 1 ug. TCRdb recomputed calls from the immunoSEQ multiplex PCR reads with MiXCR, one row per CDR3 protein. The table shows hundreds of thousands of distinct CDR3 sequences, with roughly 90% occurring only once. The sample was CD8+ T cells from PBMCs. All receptors come from a human donor with multiple sclerosis.

The chain is built from TRBV12-3 or TRBV12-4 and TRBJ2-3, with 9 positions matching TRBD2. J gave up 2 bases and V 5 bases, and 8 bases lay outside the gene matches. The CDR3 has 16 residues. Here the CDR3 DNA reads TGTGCCAGCAGTGGAAAAGCGGGAGGTTTCACAGATACGCAGTATTTT. It is translated as CASSGKAGGFTDTQYF.

The chain carries TRBV27 and TRBJ2-1; 14 nucleotides line up with TRBD2. Trimming cost V 3 bases and J 8 bases; bases outside gene matches: 3. The CDR3 loop spans 15 amino acids. Per germline, CDR1 MNHEY and CDR2 SMNVEV (reference sequence). CDR3 sequence reads: CASSLTSGRVYEQFF. In DNA, the CDR3 is TGTGCCAGCAGTTTGACTAGCGGGAGGGTCTATGAGCAGTTCTTC.

V usage is TRBV7-8 and J usage is TRBJ2-3; 7 bases map to TRBD1. The CDR3 spans 17 residues. Germline lookup yields CDR1 SGHVS and CDR2 FQNEAQ. J gave up 1 base and V 5 bases, and 12 bases lay outside the gene matches. The CDR3 coding sequence is TGTGCCAGCAGCCCCCCCGAAGGGGGCGTGGGCACAGATACGCAGTATTTT. This sequence encodes CASSPPEGGVGTDTQYF. The full variable domain, with the rest looked up from reference TRBV7-8 and TRBJ2-3, is GAGVSQSPRYKVAKRGQDVALRCDPISGHVSLFWYQQALGQGPEFLTYFQNEAQLDKSGLPSDRFFAERPEGSVSTLKIQRTQQEDSAVYLCASSPPEGGVGTDTQYFGPGTRLTVL.